The table lists the clone carrying this T cell receptor beta chain with a few counts. Its antigen is not known. The PCR made use of 60 Vbeta and 13 Jbeta primers. Some clones are missing from TCRdb's copy, which holds only in-frame ones; the method was immunoSEQ multiplex PCR. The sample holds about 130,000 clones, nearly 10% seen once. V lost 6 bases and J lost 3, with 11 bases in between. Germline V gene lookup returns CDR1 MNHEY and CDR2 SVGAGI. This CDR3 has 14 amino acids. The data belong to a study of cytomegalovirus exposure and HLA in healthy donors. Study findings and constraints: By a later analysis, the bulk of CMV-associated TCR beta chains appeared HLA-restricted.

V and J are TRBV6-5 and TRBJ2-2; a possible D gene is TRBD1 (6 bases). The sequence was collected from a man between 45 and 60 years old in good health and CMV-seronegative. The sample consisted of PBMCs. CDR3 sequence: CASSRGGYTGELFF. The CDR3 nucleotides read TGTGCCAGCAGCCGAGGGGGTTACACCGGGGAGCTGTTTTTT.